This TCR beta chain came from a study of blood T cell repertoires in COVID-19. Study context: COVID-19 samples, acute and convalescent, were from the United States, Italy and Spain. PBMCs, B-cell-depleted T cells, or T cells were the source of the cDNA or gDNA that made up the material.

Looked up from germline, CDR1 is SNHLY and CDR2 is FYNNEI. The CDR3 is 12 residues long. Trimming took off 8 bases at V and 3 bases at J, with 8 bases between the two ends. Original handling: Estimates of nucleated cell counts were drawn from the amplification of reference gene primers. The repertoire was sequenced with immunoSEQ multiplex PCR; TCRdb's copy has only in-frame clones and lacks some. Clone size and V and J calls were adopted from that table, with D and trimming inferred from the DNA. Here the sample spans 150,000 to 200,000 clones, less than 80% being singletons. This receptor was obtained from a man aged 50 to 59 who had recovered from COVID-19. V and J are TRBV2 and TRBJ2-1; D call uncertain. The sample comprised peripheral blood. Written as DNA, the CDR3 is TGTGCCAGCGTTCCCAGCTACAATGAGCAGTTCTTC. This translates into CASVPSYNEQFF.